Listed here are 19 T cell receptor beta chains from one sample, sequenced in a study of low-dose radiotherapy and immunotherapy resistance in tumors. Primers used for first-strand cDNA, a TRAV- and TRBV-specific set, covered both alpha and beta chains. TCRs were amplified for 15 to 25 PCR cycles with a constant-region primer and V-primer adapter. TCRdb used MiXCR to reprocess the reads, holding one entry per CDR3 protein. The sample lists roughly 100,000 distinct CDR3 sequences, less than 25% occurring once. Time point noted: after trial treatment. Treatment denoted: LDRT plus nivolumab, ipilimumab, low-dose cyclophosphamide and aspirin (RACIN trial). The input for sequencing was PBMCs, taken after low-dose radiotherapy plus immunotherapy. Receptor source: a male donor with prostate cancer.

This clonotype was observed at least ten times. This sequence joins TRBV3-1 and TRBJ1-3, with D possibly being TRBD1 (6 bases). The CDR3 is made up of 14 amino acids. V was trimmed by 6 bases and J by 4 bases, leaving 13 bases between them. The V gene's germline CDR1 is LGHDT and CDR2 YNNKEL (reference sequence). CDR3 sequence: CASRLQGFGNTIYF. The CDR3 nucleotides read TGTGCCAGCAGATTACAGGGTTTCGGAAACACCATATATTTT.

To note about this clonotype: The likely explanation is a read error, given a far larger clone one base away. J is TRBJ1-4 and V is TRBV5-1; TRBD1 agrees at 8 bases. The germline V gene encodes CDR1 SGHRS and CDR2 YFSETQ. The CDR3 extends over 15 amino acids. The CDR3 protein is CASSFPSGGGKKLFF. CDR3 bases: TGTGCCAGCAGCTTTCCGTCAGGGGGCGGTAAAAAACTGTTTTTT.

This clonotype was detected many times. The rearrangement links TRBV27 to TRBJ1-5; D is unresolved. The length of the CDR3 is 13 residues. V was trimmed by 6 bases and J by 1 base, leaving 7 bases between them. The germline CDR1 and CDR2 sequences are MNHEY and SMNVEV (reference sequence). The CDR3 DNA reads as TGTGCCAGCAGCTTAGGGAGCAATCAGCCCCAGCATTTT. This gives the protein CASSLGSNQPQHF.

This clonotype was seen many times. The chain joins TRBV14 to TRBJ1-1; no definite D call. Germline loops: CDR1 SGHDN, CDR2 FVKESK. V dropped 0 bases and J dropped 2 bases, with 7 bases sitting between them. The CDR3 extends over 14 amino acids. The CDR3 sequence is CASSQEGGNTEAFF. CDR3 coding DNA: TGTGCCAGCAGCCAAGAAGGCGGAAACACTGAAGCTTTCTTT.

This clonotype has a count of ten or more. The CDR3 loop is CACKTLTDTQYF. In DNA, the CDR3 is TGTGCCTGCAAAACGCTCACAGATACGCAGTATTTT. The chain carries TRBV30 and TRBJ2-3; D unclear. Trimming shortened V by 6 bases and J by 2 bases, and 9 bases separated the two germline ends. CDR1 is GTSNPN, CDR2 SVGIG, per germline (reference sequence). The CDR3 is made up of 12 amino acids.

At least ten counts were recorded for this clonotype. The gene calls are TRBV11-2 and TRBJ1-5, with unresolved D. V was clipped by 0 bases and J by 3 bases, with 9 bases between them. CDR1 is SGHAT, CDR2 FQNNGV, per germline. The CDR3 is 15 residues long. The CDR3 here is CASSLDLTVNQPQHF. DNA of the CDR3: TGTGCCAGCAGCTTAGATCTAACAGTCAATCAGCCCCAGCATTTT.

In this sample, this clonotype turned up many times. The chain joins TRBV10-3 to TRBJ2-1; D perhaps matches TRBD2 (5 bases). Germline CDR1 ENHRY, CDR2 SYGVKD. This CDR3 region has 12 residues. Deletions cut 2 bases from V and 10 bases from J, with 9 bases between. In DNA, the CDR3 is TGTGCCATCAGTGAGCGGGGATACGAGCAGTTCTTC. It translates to CAISERGYEQFF.

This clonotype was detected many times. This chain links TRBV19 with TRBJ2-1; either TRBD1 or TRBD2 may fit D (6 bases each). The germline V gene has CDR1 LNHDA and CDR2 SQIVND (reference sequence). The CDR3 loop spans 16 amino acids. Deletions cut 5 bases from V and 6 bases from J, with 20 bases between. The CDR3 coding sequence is TGTGCCAGTAGTCCCTCCCAGGGGACTTTGGCCAATGAGCAGTTCTTC. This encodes CASSPSQGTLANEQFF.

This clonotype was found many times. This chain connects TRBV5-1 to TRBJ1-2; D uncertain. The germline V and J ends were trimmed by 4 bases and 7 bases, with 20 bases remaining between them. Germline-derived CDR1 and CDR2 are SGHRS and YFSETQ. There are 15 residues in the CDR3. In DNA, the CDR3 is TGCGCCAGCAGCCCTAACGGGCCACACCGGGCTGGCTACACCTTC. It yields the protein CASSPNGPHRAGYTF.

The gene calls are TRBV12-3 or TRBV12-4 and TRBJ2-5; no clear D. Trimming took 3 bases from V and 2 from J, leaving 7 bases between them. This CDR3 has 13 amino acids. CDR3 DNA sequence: TGTGCCAGCAGTTTTAGGAGACAAGAGACCCAGTACTTC. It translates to CASSFRRQETQYF.

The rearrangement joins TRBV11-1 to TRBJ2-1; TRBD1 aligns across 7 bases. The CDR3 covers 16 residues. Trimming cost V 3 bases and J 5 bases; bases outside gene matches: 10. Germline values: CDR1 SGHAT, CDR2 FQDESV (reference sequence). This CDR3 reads CASSFLLGTVHNEQFF. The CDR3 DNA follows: TGTGCCAGCAGCTTCTTACTGGGGACAGTCCACAATGAGCAGTTCTTC.

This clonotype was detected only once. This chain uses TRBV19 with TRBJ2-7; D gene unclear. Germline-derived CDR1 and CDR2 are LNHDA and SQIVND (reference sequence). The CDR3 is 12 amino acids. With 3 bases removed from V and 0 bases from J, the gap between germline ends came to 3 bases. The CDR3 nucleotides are TGTGCCAGTAGTATGAACTCCTACGAGCAGTACTTC. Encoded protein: CASSMNSYEQYF.

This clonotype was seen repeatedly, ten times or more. CDR3 in amino acids: CASSSWTGNGYTF. DNA of the CDR3: TGCGCCAGCAGCTCCTGGACAGGGAATGGCTACACCTTC. The gene calls are TRBV5-1 and TRBJ1-2, with 8 bases identical to TRBD1. The CDR3 is 13 residues long. Looked up from germline, CDR1 is SGHRS and CDR2 is YFSETQ. V lost 3 bases to trimming and J lost 6 bases; unmatched junction nucleotides: 4.

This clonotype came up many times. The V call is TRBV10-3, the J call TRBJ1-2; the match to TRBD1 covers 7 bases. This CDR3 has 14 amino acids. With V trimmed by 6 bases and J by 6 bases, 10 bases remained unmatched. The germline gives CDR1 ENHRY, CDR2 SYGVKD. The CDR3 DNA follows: TGTGCCATCAGCCCCCTAAAGGGGGCAGATGGCTACACCTTC. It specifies CAISPLKGADGYTF.

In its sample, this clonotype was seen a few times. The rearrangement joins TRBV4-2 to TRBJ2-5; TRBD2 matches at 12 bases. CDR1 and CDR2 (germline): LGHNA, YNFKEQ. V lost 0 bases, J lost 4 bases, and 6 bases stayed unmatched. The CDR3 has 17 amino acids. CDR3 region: CASSQEPSGGAVETQYF. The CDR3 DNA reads TGTGCCAGCAGCCAAGAGCCTAGCGGGGGGGCTGTAGAGACCCAGTACTTC.

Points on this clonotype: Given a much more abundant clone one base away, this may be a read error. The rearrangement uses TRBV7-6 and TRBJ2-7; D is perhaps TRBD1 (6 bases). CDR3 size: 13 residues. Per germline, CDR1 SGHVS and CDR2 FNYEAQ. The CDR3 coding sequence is TGTGCTAGGAGCTTACAGGGTGGGTACGAGCAGTACTTC. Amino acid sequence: CARSLQGGYEQYF.

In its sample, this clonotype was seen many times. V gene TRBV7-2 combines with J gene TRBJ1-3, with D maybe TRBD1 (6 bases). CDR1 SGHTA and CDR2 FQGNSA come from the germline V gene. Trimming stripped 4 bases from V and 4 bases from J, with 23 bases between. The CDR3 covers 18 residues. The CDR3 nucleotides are TGTGCCAGCAGCTCAACACCCGGAGGGGGGAGAACGGGAAACACCATATATTTT. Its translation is CASSSTPGGGRTGNTIYF.

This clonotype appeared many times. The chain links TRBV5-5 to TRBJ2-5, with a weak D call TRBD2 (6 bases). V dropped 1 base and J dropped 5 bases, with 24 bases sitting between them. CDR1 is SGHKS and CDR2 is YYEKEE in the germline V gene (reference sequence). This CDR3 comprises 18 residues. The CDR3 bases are TGTGCCAGCAGCTTGATCGGATCCGGGCCGGGGGTCGGTGAGACCCAGTACTTC. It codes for CASSLIGSGPGVGETQYF.

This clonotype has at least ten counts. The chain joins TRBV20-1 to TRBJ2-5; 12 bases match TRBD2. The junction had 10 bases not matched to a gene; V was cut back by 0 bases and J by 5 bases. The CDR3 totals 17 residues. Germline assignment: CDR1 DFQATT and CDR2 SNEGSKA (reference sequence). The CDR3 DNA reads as TGCAGTGCTAGAGAACTAGCGGGGGGAACAAGAGGGGAGACCCAGTACTTC. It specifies CSARELAGGTRGETQYF.